A selection of T cell receptor beta chains follows, all from one sample in a study of shared clonotypes between healthy human individuals. Measured with immunoSEQ multiplex PCR; TCRdb has only the in-frame clones, and not every one. The repertoire consists of roughly 2,500,000 clones, with under 95% occurring once and the leading ten covering around 0.4%. Input material: naive CD4+ T cells from PBMCs. These TCRs come from a young man in good health. Some clones in this sample may be carry-over from other donors' samples. The CDR3 runs from the conserved cysteine through the conserved F or W. D genes are given only for firm matches. Where a row states a size, it is once, few, many or the class of an expanded clone; other rows omit it.

v_gene,d_gene,abundance,j_gene,CDR3nt,CDR3aa
TRBV11-2,-,-,TRBJ1-3,TGTGCCAGCAGTCTAGGATCCTCTGGAAACACCATATATTTT,CASSLGSSGNTIYF
TRBV4-3,TRBD2,-,TRBJ2-2,TGCGCCAGCAGCCCCACTAGCGGGAGCTGGACCGGGGAGCTGTTTTTT,CASSPTSGSWTGELFF
TRBV2,TRBD1,-,TRBJ1-5,TGTGCCAGCAGTGCGACAGGGGTGACTCAGCCCCAGCATTTT,CASSATGVTQPQHF
TRBV10-1,-,-,TRBJ2-1,TGCGCCAGCAGTGATCCAGGAATGAGCAATGAGCAGTTCTTC,CASSDPGMSNEQFF
TRBV4-2,-,-,TRBJ2-2,TGTGCCAGCAGCCAAGATTTGAAGCGGATGAACACCGGGGAGCTGTTTTTT,CASSQDLKRMNTGELFF
TRBV10-3,-,-,TRBJ1-2,TGTGCCATCAGTGAGTCCCCAGGCCCCCGTTCTTCCTATGGCTACACCTTC,CAISESPGPRSSYGYTF
TRBV5-8,TRBD1,-,TRBJ2-5,TGTGCCAGCAGCTATACAAGACAGGGGACCCAGTACTTC,CASSYTRQGTQYF
TRBV2,-,-,TRBJ2-7,TGTGCCAGCAACCCTAGCGTGTCCTACGAGCAGTACTTC,CASNPSVSYEQYF
TRBV6-1,-,-,TRBJ2-7,TGTGCCAGCAGTGAAGCTTTAAGCGACCCCTACGAGCAGTACTTC,CASSEALSDPYEQYF
TRBV30,-,-,TRBJ1-3,TGTGCCTGCCTACCGGACTCTGGAAACACCATATATTTT,CACLPDSGNTIYF
TRBV28,-,-,TRBJ2-3,TGTGCCAGCAGGGGAAGGGGACATTTCACAGATACGCAGTATTTT,CASRGRGHFTDTQYF
TRBV18,-,-,TRBJ1-4,TGTGCCAGCTCACCCAGCCAAGCGTCTAATGAAAAACTGTTTTTT,CASSPSQASNEKLFF
TRBV28,TRBD2,-,TRBJ2-5,TGTGCCAGCAGTGGCCTGGGACTAGCGACGGTTAGGGAGACCCAGTACTTC,CASSGLGLATVRETQYF
TRBV11-2,-,-,TRBJ2-6,TGTGCCAGCAGCTTAGCCCAGACAATTCGGGCCAACGTCCTGACTTTC,CASSLAQTIRANVLTF
TRBV30,-,-,TRBJ1-5,TGTGCCTGGAGACCATCGGGACAAGGAAATCAGCCCCAGCATTTT,CAWRPSGQGNQPQHF
TRBV19,-,-,TRBJ1-1,TGTGCCAGTAGGTGGGAGAGAGAAGCTTTCTTT,CASRWEREAFF
TRBV7-9,TRBD1,-,TRBJ2-2,TGTGCCAGCAGACCTTATCGACCACAGGGGGCCCCAGGGGGGGAGCTGTTTTTT,CASRPYRPQGAPGGELFF
TRBV28,TRBD1,-,TRBJ1-4,TGTGCCAGCAGCCAGGACAGGGGATCTGAAAAACTGTTTTTT,CASSQDRGSEKLFF
TRBV27,-,-,TRBJ1-1,TGTGCCAGCAGTTTATTCGGGAGGTCAGTCACTGAAGCTTTCTTT,CASSLFGRSVTEAFF
TRBV4-2,-,once,TRBJ2-6,TGTGCCAGCAGCCAAGAGGGGTCGGGGTACTCTGGGGCCAACGTCCTGACTTTC,CASSQEGSGYSGANVLTF
TRBV19,-,few,TRBJ1-1,TGTGCCAGTAGTATGATAGGCACTGAAGCTTTCTTT,CASSMIGTEAFF
TRBV5-4,-,-,TRBJ1-1,TGTGCCAGCAGCTTCGGGGGGACTGAAGCTTTCTTT,CASSFGGTEAFF
TRBV28,-,-,TRBJ2-1,TGTGCCAGCAGTTTGGGAAGTGCGTACAATGAGCAGTTCTTC,CASSLGSAYNEQFF
TRBV18,-,-,TRBJ2-5,TGTGCCAGCTCACCAGGGGAGACCCAGTACTTC,CASSPGETQYF
TRBV19,TRBD2,-,TRBJ2-7,TGTGCCAGTAGTAACCTAGCGGGAGGGCTCTCCTACGAGCAGTACTTC,CASSNLAGGLSYEQYF
TRBV18,TRBD1,-,TRBJ1-2,TGTGCCAGCTCACCCCGGGACAGGGGGTATGGCTACACCTTC,CASSPRDRGYGYTF
TRBV5-4,TRBD1,-,TRBJ1-3,TGTGCCAGCAGCTTGGGGGACAGGGGAAACACCATATATTTT,CASSLGDRGNTIYF
TRBV7-9,-,-,TRBJ1-2,TGTGCCAGCACCCCGAGATGGGGAAATGGCTACACCTTC,CASTPRWGNGYTF
TRBV28,-,-,TRBJ1-3,TGTGCCAGCAGTTTCCGACGGTACTCTGGAAACACCATATATTTT,CASSFRRYSGNTIYF
TRBV7-9,-,-,TRBJ1-3,TGTGCCAGCAGCCCCCTACAGGGACCTCAAAGAGGAAACACCATATATTTT,CASSPLQGPQRGNTIYF
TRBV5-1,TRBD2,-,TRBJ2-7,TGCGCCAGCAGCCCGGGACTAGCCACCTACGAGCAGTACTTC,CASSPGLATYEQYF
TRBV27,-,-,TRBJ2-7,TGTGCCAGCAGTTTTGCCTTTAACAGGGTTCGAAGTCTGACCTACGAGCAGTACTTC,CASSFAFNRVRSLTYEQYF
TRBV2,TRBD1,-,TRBJ1-3,TGTGCCAGCGTGACAGGGGCCCACTCTGGAAACACCATATATTTT,CASVTGAHSGNTIYF
TRBV5-1,-,once,TRBJ2-5,TGCGCCAGCAGCCTAGCACGACAGCTAGGGGCCCAGTACTTC,CASSLARQLGAQYF
TRBV9,-,-,TRBJ2-1,TGTGCCAGCAGCGTCACCACGGTCACTGAGCAGTTCTTC,CASSVTTVTEQFF
TRBV7-2,TRBD1,-,TRBJ2-1,TGTGCCAGCAGCTTTTTACCCGGACAGGCAGGGCAGTTCTTC,CASSFLPGQAGQFF
TRBV5-1,-,-,TRBJ1-3,TGCGCCAGCAGCTTGCCCGGGGGAAACACCATATATTTT,CASSLPGGNTIYF
TRBV28,TRBD1,few,TRBJ1-5,TGTGCCAGTACAGGGGGACTGGGGAGGCAGCCCCAGCATTTT,CASTGGLGRQPQHF
TRBV28,-,-,TRBJ1-5,TGTGCCAGCAGTCCAGGGCAGTTCAATCAGCCCCAGCATTTT,CASSPGQFNQPQHF
TRBV5-4,TRBD2,-,TRBJ2-5,TGTGCCAGCAGCTTGGCCGGGGCGGGAGGGCGAGAGACCCAGTACTTC,CASSLAGAGGRETQYF
TRBV4-3,-,-,TRBJ1-2,TGCGCCAGCAGCCAAGATACGTTGGGAGATACTAACTATGGCTACACCTTC,CASSQDTLGDTNYGYTF
TRBV6-8,TRBD1,-,TRBJ1-6,TGTGCCAGCAGCCTAGGGACAGGGGATCCACCCCTCCACTTT,CASSLGTGDPPLHF
TRBV9,TRBD2,-,TRBJ2-1,TGTGCCAGCAGCGCGGGGACTAGCGGGAGGCGCTACAATGAGCAGTTCTTC,CASSAGTSGRRYNEQFF
TRBV30,-,-,TRBJ2-3,TGTGCCTGGAGTGTATGGGTGGGGGGCAGAGGCACAGATACGCAGTATTTT,CAWSVWVGGRGTDTQYF
TRBV5-4,TRBD1,-,TRBJ2-2,TGTGCCAGCAGCGACGGGACAGTAACATTCACCGGGGAGCTGTTTTTT,CASSDGTVTFTGELFF
TRBV28,-,-,TRBJ2-1,TGTGCCAGCACCTATAAAAGGTCCCCTTACAATGAGCAGTTCTTC,CASTYKRSPYNEQFF
TRBV28,-,once,TRBJ2-7,TGTGCCAGCAGTCTAATCGGACAGGAGGGGGTAGGGCAGTACTTC,CASSLIGQEGVGQYF
TRBV28,TRBD1,-,TRBJ1-1,TGTGCCAGCAGTCCCCCACACAGGGGGGGAGCTTTCTTT,CASSPPHRGGAFF
TRBV29-1,-,-,TRBJ2-4,TGCAGCGTTGAAGATTGGAGGACCAAAAACATTCAGTACTTC,CSVEDWRTKNIQYF
TRBV19,-,few,TRBJ1-5,TGTGCCAGTATGTTCAACAATCAGCCCCAGCATTTT,CASMFNNQPQHF
TRBV9,TRBD2,-,TRBJ2-3,TGTGCCAGCAGTGAACTAGCGGGGCACACAGATACGCAGTATTTT,CASSELAGHTDTQYF
TRBV30,-,-,TRBJ1-1,TGTGCCTGGATGTGGTCAGGGAACACTGAAGCTTTCTTT,CAWMWSGNTEAFF
TRBV30,TRBD1,-,TRBJ2-1,TGTGCCTGGTTTCCGGGACAGGGGGCTTACAATGAGCAGTTCTTC,CAWFPGQGAYNEQFF
TRBV7-2,-,-,TRBJ2-7,TGTGCCAGCAGTTCGACGCCGGGAAGGACCTACGAGCAGTACTTC,CASSSTPGRTYEQYF
TRBV28,-,-,TRBJ2-7,TGTGCCAGCAGTTTAGGGGACACCTTACCCTCCTACGAGCAGTACTTC,CASSLGDTLPSYEQYF
TRBV6-5,-,-,TRBJ2-5,TGTGCCAGCAGGACAGATGTGGAGACCCAGTACTTC,CASRTDVETQYF
TRBV7-9,-,-,TRBJ2-7,TGTGCCAGCAGCTTAGCGCAAAGCTCCTACGAGCAGTACTTC,CASSLAQSSYEQYF
TRBV28,TRBD2,-,TRBJ2-5,TGTGCCAGCAGTCCCAGGACTAGCGGGCAAGAGACCCAGTACTTC,CASSPRTSGQETQYF